Following are 10 T cell receptor beta chains from one sample sequenced in a study of CD8+ T cells in alopecia areata. RNA extraction and reverse transcription yielded cDNA as sequencing template. Method: immunoSEQ multiplex PCR; TCRdb's copy keeps in-frame clones and lacks some. In the table there are tens of thousands of clones, around 40% of which are singletons. Sequencing used NKG2D-low CD8+ T cells sorted from blood. These receptors came from a human donor with alopecia areata.

This rearrangement joins TRBV7-8 to TRBJ2-2; D is undetermined. The V gene's germline CDR1 is SGHVS and CDR2 FQNEAQ. The V end was cut by 4 bases, the J end by 2 bases, with 5 bases between. The CDR3 has 13 amino acids. In nucleotides, the CDR3 is TGTGCCAGCAGCTCAGATAACACCGGGGAGCTGTTTTTT. The encoded protein is CASSSDNTGELFF.

The genes are TRBV27 and TRBJ1-2; D is perhaps TRBD1 (5 bases). V shed 3 bases and J shed 0 bases, with 14 bases lying between them. CDR3 length equals 16 residues. CDR1 is MNHEY and CDR2 is SMNVEV in the germline V gene (reference sequence). In DNA form, the CDR3 reads TGTGCCAGCAGTTTCCTCCCGACAGCAACTAACTATGGCTACACCTTC. It translates to CASSFLPTATNYGYTF.

This chain's CDR3 is CASSEQVKVYNEQFF. The CDR3 region has the DNA TGTGCCAGCAGTGAACAGGTCAAGGTCTACAATGAGCAGTTCTTC. This rearrangement joins TRBV2 to TRBJ2-1; D gene ambiguous. The germline V gene has CDR1 SNHLY and CDR2 FYNNEI. CDR3 length equals 15 residues. V lost 2 bases to trimming and J lost 3 bases, with 11 bases between them.

The chain recombines TRBV7-9 with TRBJ1-2, with 9 positions matching TRBD1. CDR1 is SEHNR and CDR2 is FQNEAQ in the germline V gene (reference sequence). The length of the CDR3 is 14 residues. V was clipped by 4 bases and J by 4 bases; unmatched bases: 4. The CDR3 loop is CASSSGQGLYGYTF. The CDR3 DNA reads TGTGCCAGCAGCTCCGGACAGGGGCTCTATGGCTACACCTTC.

The J gene is TRBJ1-6, the V gene TRBV7-8; D might be TRBD1 (5 bases). Looked up from germline, CDR1 is SGHVS and CDR2 is FQNEAQ. V lost 5 bases and J 7 bases, leaving 6 bases between the germline ends. The CDR3 is 12 residues long. The CDR3 sequence: CASSKGNSPLHF. The CDR3 DNA sequence: TGTGCCAGCAGCAAGGGGAATTCACCCCTCCACTTT.

DNA for the CDR3: TGCAGCGTCCCGGTCAGGGAGACTGAAGCTTTCTTT. Protein product: CSVPVRETEAFF. V gene TRBV29-1 combines with J gene TRBJ1-1, with D perhaps matching TRBD1 (5 bases). In germline, CDR1 is SQVTM, CDR2 ANQGSEA. The CDR3 runs 12 residues. V lost 6 bases and J lost 5, with 13 bases in between.

The chain is built from TRBV29-1 and TRBJ1-2; 10 bases are a match to TRBD1. Germline CDR1 SQVTM, CDR2 ANQGSEA. V gave up 7 bases and J gave up 5 bases; unmatched junction bases: 7. The CDR3 has 13 amino acids. The CDR3, as DNA: TGCAGCGCCCCGGGACAGGGGCTGTATGGCTACACCTTC. This gives the protein CSAPGQGLYGYTF.

The J gene is TRBJ2-7, the V gene TRBV27; D is unresolved. CDR3 length equals 10 residues. With 8 bases removed from V and 3 bases from J, the gap between germline ends came to 5 bases. In germline, CDR1 is MNHEY, CDR2 SMNVEV (reference sequence). The CDR3 loop reads CASGFYEQYF. DNA of the CDR3: TGTGCCAGCGGGTTCTACGAGCAGTACTTC.

The chain uses TRBV6-5 and TRBJ2-7; D is perhaps TRBD1 (6 bases). The CDR3 is made up of 14 amino acids. Looked up from germline, CDR1 is MNHEY and CDR2 is SVGAGI. The germline V and J ends were trimmed by 5 bases and 2 bases, with 13 bases remaining between them. As DNA, the CDR3 is TGTGCCAGCAGTCCTCGGGACATCACCTACGAGCAGTACTTC. Translated, it gives CASSPRDITYEQYF.

This clone was recorded a few times. V and J are TRBV29-1 and TRBJ1-2; D is unresolved. Germline V CDR1 and CDR2: SQVTM, ANQGSEA. Trimming pared 6 bases from V and 3 bases from J, leaving 14 bases between. CDR3 length: 13 amino acids. CDR3 DNA sequence: TGCAGCGTGCTGCCAGAGGCGGACTATGGCTACACCTTC. Protein sequence: CSVLPEADYGYTF.